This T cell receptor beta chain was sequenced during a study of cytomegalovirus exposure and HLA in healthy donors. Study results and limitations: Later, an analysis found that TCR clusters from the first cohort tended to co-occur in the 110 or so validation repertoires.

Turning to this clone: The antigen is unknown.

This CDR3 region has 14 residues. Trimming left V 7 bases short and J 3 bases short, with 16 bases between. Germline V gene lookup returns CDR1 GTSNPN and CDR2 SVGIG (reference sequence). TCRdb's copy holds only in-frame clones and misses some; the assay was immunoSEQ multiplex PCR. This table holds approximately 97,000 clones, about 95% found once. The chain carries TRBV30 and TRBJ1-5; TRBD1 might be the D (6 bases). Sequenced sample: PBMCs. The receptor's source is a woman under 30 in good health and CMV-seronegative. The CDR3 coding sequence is TGTGCCTATCAATCCGGACAGATCAATCAGCCCCAGCATTTT. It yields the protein CAYQSGQINQPQHF.